These 16 T cell receptor beta chains originate from one sample sequenced in a study of human T cells and chemical hapten exposure. Each CDR3 protein gets one entry after TCRdb re-called the RACE reads with MiXCR. The sample has about 200,000 distinct CDR3 sequences, 24% seen once. Time point: patch test 3, about 24 weeks after DPC sensitization. Noted treatment: therapeutic diphenylcyclopropenone sensitization with weekly scalp DPC. The material sequenced was whole blood, taken in connection with sensitization to the hapten diphenylcyclopropenone (DPC). These receptors were taken from a middle-aged woman with alopecia areata. Some clones in this sample may be carry-over from other donors' samples.

The chain uses TRBV6-5 and TRBJ2-2; D remains unclear. This CDR3 has 16 amino acids. The germline CDR1 and CDR2 sequences are MNHEY and SVGAGI. With 2 bases removed from V and 7 bases from J, the gap between germline ends came to 17 bases. The CDR3 region is CASSYGQAVYGGELFF. The CDR3 nucleotides are TGTGCCAGCAGTTACGGCCAAGCCGTGTATGGCGGGGAGCTGTTTTTT.

The gene calls are TRBV29-1 and TRBJ2-7; 11 bases align to TRBD2. CDR3 size: 14 residues. Unmatched junction bases numbered 6, after V lost 4 bases and J lost 4 bases. The V gene's germline CDR1 is SQVTM and CDR2 ANQGSEA. The CDR3 loop reads CSVVTSGRLYEQYF. CDR3 nucleotides: TGCAGCGTTGTTACTAGCGGGAGATTGTACGAGCAGTACTTC.

The V call is TRBV20-1, the J call TRBJ2-3, with D unclear. The germline V gene encodes CDR1 DFQATT and CDR2 SNEGSKA (reference sequence). V was pared by 3 bases and J by 1 base, with 8 bases between. The CDR3 length is 13 residues. The CDR3, as DNA: TGCAGTGCTAGTTGGGAAGGCACAGATACGCAGTATTTT. As protein: CSASWEGTDTQYF.

By proportion, this clonotype is medium-sized. The chain joins TRBV29-1 to TRBJ2-1; tentative D call: TRBD2 (6 bases). CDR1 is SQVTM and CDR2 is ANQGSEA in the germline V gene. Trimming took 6 bases from V and 2 from J, leaving 8 bases between them. The length of the CDR3 is 12 residues. CDR3 sequence: CSVERAYNEQFF. The CDR3 DNA reads TGCAGCGTCGAGCGGGCCTACAATGAGCAGTTCTTC.

This clonotype was counted a few times. The chain couples TRBV11-2 to TRBJ2-7; 8 nucleotides line up with TRBD1. The junction had 10 bases not matched to a gene; V was cut back by 5 bases and J by 7 bases. Per germline, CDR1 SGHAT and CDR2 FQNNGV. This CDR3 is 14 amino acids long. The CDR3 loop is CASSPDRVASEQYF. As DNA, the CDR3 is TGTGCCAGCAGCCCGGACAGGGTAGCGTCTGAGCAGTACTTC. The complete variable domain, with remaining parts taken from reference TRBV11-2 and TRBJ2-7, reads EAGVAQSPRYKIIEKRQSVAFWCNPISGHATLYWYQQILGQGPKLLIQFQNNGVVDDSQLPKDRFSAERLKGVDSTLKIQPAKLEDSAVYLCASSPDRVASEQYFGPGTRLTVT.

The genes are TRBV29-1 and TRBJ2-7; 7 bases fit TRBD1. V dropped 2 bases and J dropped 5; count of bases not matched to a gene: 6. Germline V gene data show CDR1 as SQVTM and CDR2 as ANQGSEA. The CDR3 loop spans 13 amino acids. The CDR3 is CSVEKGGRDEQYF. The DNA of the CDR3 is TGCAGCGTTGAAAAAGGGGGCCGGGACGAGCAGTACTTC.

The chain couples TRBV28 to TRBJ2-7; TRBD2 matches at 8 bases. V shed 1 base, J shed 6 bases, and the junction held 8 bases outside the gene matches. Germline V gene data show CDR1 as MDHEN and CDR2 as SYDVKM. This CDR3 spans 15 amino acids. In DNA form, the CDR3 reads TGTGCCAGCAGTTTATTCCGAGCGGGAGCCCCCGAGCAGTACTTC. It is translated as CASSLFRAGAPEQYF.

This clonotype showed up just a few times. The chain has TRBV2 and TRBJ2-5, with D hard to call. This CDR3 comprises 13 residues. Trimming pared 6 bases from V and 2 bases from J, leaving 10 bases between. Germline V CDR1 and CDR2: SNHLY, FYNNEI. DNA for the CDR3: TGTGCCAGCAGGACTGGCCTACAAGAGACCCAGTACTTC. Its translation is CASRTGLQETQYF.

This clonotype was found a few times. In DNA, the CDR3 is TGTGCCAGCAGCTCGGACACGCACTCCTACGAGCAGTACTTC. Its protein product is CASSSDTHSYEQYF. The chain couples TRBV7-6 to TRBJ2-7, with TRBD1 as a possible D gene (5 bases). CDR1 and CDR2 from the germline V gene are SGHVS and FNYEAQ. V was pared by 4 bases and J by 0 bases, with 10 bases between. This CDR3 has 14 residues. Supplemented by reference TRBV7-6 and TRBJ2-7, the full variable domain reads GAGVSQSPRYKVTKRGQDVALRCDPISGHVSLYWYRQALGQGPEFLTYFNYEAQQDKSGLPNDRFSAERPEGSISTLTIQRTEQRDSAMYRCASSSDTHSYEQYFGPGTRLTVT.

This clonotype was seen only a few times. V gene TRBV29-1 combines with J gene TRBJ1-5, with D perhaps matching TRBD1 (6 bases). This CDR3 is built from 18 residues. Germline CDR1 reads SQVTM; CDR2 reads ANQGSEA. Deletions cut 2 bases from V and 1 base from J, with 21 bases between. CDR3 loop: CSVEIVRGQISSNQPQHF. The CDR3 coding sequence is TGCAGCGTTGAAATCGTAAGAGGACAGATTTCGAGCAATCAGCCCCAGCATTTT.

This clonotype was picked up a small number of times. In DNA, the CDR3 is TGTGCCAGCAGCTCTAAAACAGGGGTTGGGGAGACCCAGTACTTC. The encoded protein is CASSSKTGVGETQYF. The chain combines TRBV7-3 with TRBJ2-5, with 7 nucleotides matching TRBD1. The length of the CDR3 is 15 residues. The germline CDR1 and CDR2 sequences are SGHTA and FQGTGA. J lost 5 bases, V lost 4 bases, and 10 bases had no gene match.

The table lists this clonotype with a few counts. The V gene is TRBV29-1, the J gene TRBJ1-4; D ambiguous. Germline lookup yields CDR1 SQVTM and CDR2 ANQGSEA. The CDR3 extends over 13 amino acids. Trimming took 7 bases from V and 7 from J, leaving 16 bases between them. CDR3 nucleotides: TGCAGCGCCTCTCTACAGAGGGCTGAAAAACTGTTTTTT. The encoded protein is CSASLQRAEKLFF.

This clonotype was observed a few times. Here the CDR3 reads CASSEGADTQYF. In DNA form, the CDR3 reads TGTGCCAGCAGTGAAGGGGCAGATACGCAGTATTTT. This chain links TRBV25-1 with TRBJ2-3; D is unresolved. The V and J ends lost 2 bases and 4 bases respectively, with 4 bases between them. CDR3 length: 12 amino acids. The germline gives CDR1 MGHDK, CDR2 SYGVNS.

In regard to this clonotype: This CDR3 is missing its conserved last phenylalanine or tryptophan, likely due to a read error. The J gene is TRBJ2-1, the V gene TRBV29-1; 9 positions match TRBD2. V lost 4 bases, J lost 7 bases, and 5 bases stayed unmatched. Germline V lookup: CDR1 SQVTM, CDR2 ANQGSEA. The CDR3 extends over 13 amino acids. Here the CDR3 DNA reads TGCAGCGTTGGAGGACTAGCGAGGAATGAGCAGTTCCTC. Its translation: CSVGGLARNEQFL.

This clonotype was detected a few times. This chain joins TRBV29-1 and TRBJ2-3; D call uncertain. V was trimmed by 8 bases and J by 6 bases, leaving 12 bases between them. From germline, CDR1 is SQVTM and CDR2 ANQGSEA. The CDR3 loop spans 11 amino acids. This chain's CDR3 is CSSAVGDTQYF. The CDR3 nucleotides read TGCAGCTCTGCCGTAGGGGATACGCAGTATTTT.

The V call is TRBV20-1, the J call TRBJ2-5; perhaps TRBD1 as D (6 bases). Germline V gene sequence: CDR1 DFQATT, CDR2 SNEGSKA (reference sequence). The V end lost 6 bases, the J end lost 5 bases, and 22 bases lay between the germline ends. This CDR3 is built from 15 residues. CDR3 bases: TGCAGTGCCCGCTCGGCCCAGGGGCTGCGGGAGACCCAGTACTTC. Translated: CSARSAQGLRETQYF.